These 22 T cell receptor beta chains share one sample of origin, sequenced in a study of cytomegalovirus exposure and HLA in healthy donors (dated by TCRdb to about 2017). Library preparation employed the immunoSEQ multiplex PCR assay. For the multiplex PCR, a mixture combining 60 forward primers for TCR Vbeta segments and 13 reverse primers for TCR Jbeta segments was used. The table was pulled from immuneACCESS by TCRdb, which kept in-frame rearrangements only. Such tables lose some clones; where checked, under half of the loss comes from unresolved V genes, and the rest has no known cause. The sample table holds under 200,000 clones, of which roughly 70% were seen once. The ten top clones hold over 1.5% of the sample. Input material: PBMCs. The receptors stem from a woman under 40 in good health and CMV-seronegative.

This chain joins TRBV6-5 and TRBJ1-1, with D maybe TRBD1 (5 bases). CDR1 and CDR2 from the germline V gene are MNHEY and SVGAGI. CDR3 length equals 15 residues. V was clipped by 0 bases and J by 0 bases, with 8 bases between them. CDR3 sequence reads: CASSYSGGMNTEAFF. The CDR3 DNA sequence: TGTGCCAGCAGTTACTCGGGGGGAATGAACACTGAAGCTTTCTTT.

The chain has TRBV5-5 and TRBJ1-5; 8 nucleotides align to TRBD1. There are 14 residues in the CDR3. Germline V gene data show CDR1 as SGHKS and CDR2 as YYEKEE (reference sequence). Unmatched junction bases numbered 2, after V lost 0 bases and J lost 6 bases. CDR3 loop: CASSLEDRVQPQHF. For the CDR3, the DNA is TGTGCCAGCAGCTTGGAGGACAGGGTTCAGCCCCAGCATTTT.

The chain recombines TRBV30 with TRBJ2-2; D unresolved. V gave up 1 base and J gave up 6 bases, with 9 bases separating them. CDR3 length: 13 amino acids. Germline V gene sequence: CDR1 GTSNPN, CDR2 SVGIG (reference sequence). CDR3 bases: TGTGCCTGGAGTGGGCCATCTTCCGGGGAGCTGTTTTTT. It translates to CAWSGPSSGELFF.

The chain couples TRBV9 to TRBJ2-2; possible D gene TRBD2, 5 bases. The CDR3 has 14 amino acids. Looked up from germline, CDR1 is SGDLS and CDR2 is YYNGEE. Trimming stripped 2 bases from V and 4 bases from J, with 9 bases between. CDR3 region: CASSVYRGTGELFF. The CDR3 DNA sequence: TGTGCCAGCAGCGTGTACCGGGGCACCGGGGAGCTGTTTTTT. Variable domain in full (rest from reference TRBV9 and TRBJ2-2): DSGVTQTPKHLITATGQRVTLRCSPRSGDLSVYWYQQSLDQGLQFLIQYYNGEERAKGNILERFSAQQFPDLHSELNLSSLELGDSALYFCASSVYRGTGELFFGEGSRLTVL.

The V call is TRBV6-4, the J call TRBJ2-1, with 11 bases identical to TRBD2. V gave up 6 bases and J gave up 5 bases; unmatched junction bases: 9. Germline values: CDR1 MRHNA, CDR2 SNTAGT. This CDR3 has 16 residues. CDR3: CASSMTLAGADNEQFF. The CDR3 DNA follows: TGTGCCAGCAGCATGACACTAGCGGGAGCTGACAATGAGCAGTTCTTC.

Only a few counts were recorded for this clone. The chain carries TRBV5-1 and TRBJ2-2; D perhaps matches TRBD2 (6 bases). V lost 2 bases, J lost 3 bases, and 17 bases lay in between. CDR1 and CDR2 from the germline V gene are SGHRS and YFSETQ. This CDR3 region has 17 residues. This chain's CDR3 is CASSFFTGTGDTGELFF. CDR3 coding DNA: TGCGCCAGCAGCTTCTTCACCGGGACTGGAGACACCGGGGAGCTGTTTTTT.

The chain has TRBV4-1 and TRBJ2-7; D is unresolved. Germline assignment: CDR1 MGHRA and CDR2 YSYEKL. Deletions cut 4 bases from V and 4 bases from J, with 11 bases between. The CDR3 totals 13 residues. DNA for the CDR3: TGCGCCAGCAGCCCGGCGGAGCCGTACGAGCAGTACTTC. It codes for CASSPAEPYEQYF.

The rearrangement links TRBV18 to TRBJ2-7, with TRBD2 identical over 13 bases. Losses at the gene ends were 4 bases for V and 3 bases for J; bases not matched to a gene: 0. Germline V gene data show CDR1 as KGHSH and CDR2 as LQKENI. The CDR3 runs 14 residues. The CDR3 sequence: CASSRTSGGYEQYF. The DNA of the CDR3 is TGTGCCAGCTCACGGACTAGCGGGGGCTACGAGCAGTACTTC.

The chain couples TRBV9 to TRBJ2-1, with 9 bases identical to TRBD1. V gave up 0 bases and J gave up 9 bases; unmatched junction bases: 7. Germline lookup yields CDR1 SGDLS and CDR2 YYNGEE. The CDR3 extends over 15 amino acids. As DNA, the CDR3 is TGTGCCAGCAGCGTAGGACAGGGGGTAGGGGCTGAGCAGTTCTTC. Translating it yields CASSVGQGVGAEQFF.

The gene calls are TRBV11-2 and TRBJ1-1; a possible D gene is TRBD1 (5 bases). The germline V gene encodes CDR1 SGHAT and CDR2 FQNNGV. This CDR3 spans 14 amino acids. V lost 5 bases and J lost 4, with 14 bases in between. The CDR3 sequence: CASSLIDSFTEAFF. The CDR3 region has the DNA TGTGCCAGCAGCCTTATTGACAGCTTCACTGAAGCTTTCTTT. The whole variable domain, remainder taken from reference TRBV11-2 and TRBJ1-1, is EAGVAQSPRYKIIEKRQSVAFWCNPISGHATLYWYQQILGQGPKLLIQFQNNGVVDDSQLPKDRFSAERLKGVDSTLKIQPAKLEDSAVYLCASSLIDSFTEAFFGQGTRLTVV.

The genes are TRBV6-5 and TRBJ2-5; D possibly corresponds to TRBD2 (7 bases). CDR1 is MNHEY and CDR2 is SVGAGI in the germline V gene. Trimming removed 6 bases at V and 5 bases at J, with 19 bases between. This CDR3 spans 15 amino acids. CDR3 coding DNA: TGTGCCAGCAGCAAAGGGGGGGCTCTAGGGGAGACCCAGTACTTC. The encoded protein is CASSKGGALGETQYF.

The chain has TRBV7-9 and TRBJ1-4; 8 nucleotides match TRBD1. Trimming at V came to 1 base and at J to 7 bases, leaving 5 bases not matched to a gene. Looked up from germline, CDR1 is SEHNR and CDR2 is FQNEAQ (reference sequence). The CDR3 runs to 15 residues. The CDR3 loop reads CASSLVAGGIEKLFF. The CDR3 region has the DNA TGTGCCAGCAGCTTAGTAGCAGGGGGCATTGAAAAACTGTTTTTT.

This clone was counted a few times. J is TRBJ1-2 and V is TRBV28, with TRBD1 matching 8 bases. Germline CDR1 reads MDHEN; CDR2 reads SYDVKM. V lost 6 bases, J lost 3 bases, and 3 bases stayed unmatched. This CDR3 is 13 amino acids long. CDR3 in DNA: TGTGCCAGCAGCGACAGGGGAGACTATGGCTACACCTTC. Translated, it gives CASSDRGDYGYTF.

The chain recombines TRBV19 with TRBJ1-1; 9 nucleotides agree with TRBD1. Germline CDR1 and CDR2: LNHDA and SQIVND (reference sequence). With 5 bases clipped from V and 2 bases from J, the junction kept 6 bases outside the gene matches. The CDR3 runs to 15 residues. As DNA, the CDR3 is TGTGCCAGTAGTCTCGGACAGGGGAGAAACACTGAAGCTTTCTTT. Its translation is CASSLGQGRNTEAFF.

This chain uses TRBV7-9 with TRBJ2-1, with 14 nucleotides matching TRBD2. CDR1 is SEHNR, CDR2 FQNEAQ, per germline (reference sequence). Germline trimming cut 4 bases from V and 6 bases from J; bases unmatched to any gene: 2. This CDR3 contains 15 residues. The chain's CDR3 is CASSWTSGRINEQFF. Written as DNA, the CDR3 is TGTGCCAGCAGCTGGACTAGCGGGAGGATCAATGAGCAGTTCTTC.

Worth noting for this clone: Compared with germline, one end of the junction differs, possibly owing to a read error. The J gene is TRBJ1-2, the V gene TRBV15, with D unclear. The CDR3 extends over 14 amino acids. Germline CDR1 is LNHNV and CDR2 is YYDKDF (reference sequence). The CDR3 DNA is TGTGCCACCAGCAGAGATCCGGGATTGGAAGGCTACACCTTT. This codes for CATSRDPGLEGYTF.

The J gene is TRBJ2-3, the V gene TRBV6-5; D not resolved. Between the trimmed V and J ends, which lost 6 bases and 2 bases, there was a span of 9 bases. This CDR3 is built from 13 residues. The germline V gene has CDR1 MNHEY and CDR2 SVGAGI. CDR3 DNA: TGTGCCAGCAGCCCCGTTTACACAGATACGCAGTATTTT. Translated: CASSPVYTDTQYF.

The chain's CDR3 is CASSQRTGDAYEQYF. In DNA form, the CDR3 reads TGCGCCAGCAGCCAACGAACAGGGGATGCCTACGAGCAGTACTTC. This sequence joins TRBV4-3 and TRBJ2-7, with 7 bases identical to TRBD1. From germline, CDR1 is LGHNA and CDR2 YSLEER. J was trimmed by 2 bases and V by 2 bases; bases with no gene match: 6. The CDR3 runs to 15 residues.

The V and J genes are TRBV5-4 and TRBJ2-3, with 10 bases lining up with TRBD1. The CDR3 contains 16 residues. Germline CDR1 is SGHNT and CDR2 is YYREEE (reference sequence). The V and J ends lost 0 bases and 4 bases, in that order; junction bases with no gene match: 5. This chain's CDR3 is CASSLDLGQGADTQYF. In DNA form, the CDR3 reads TGTGCCAGCAGCTTGGACCTCGGACAGGGGGCAGATACGCAGTATTTT.

This chain links TRBV5-1 with TRBJ2-1, with TRBD2 matching over 9 bases. Germline CDR1 and CDR2: SGHRS and YFSETQ. J gave up 4 bases and V 0 bases, and 5 bases lay outside the gene matches. The CDR3 extends over 16 amino acids. CDR3 sequence reads: CASSLAGTSNYNEQFF. The CDR3 coding sequence is TGCGCCAGCAGCTTGGCCGGGACTAGCAATTACAATGAGCAGTTCTTC.

This CDR3 reads CASSLTGSYGYTF. The CDR3 nucleotides are TGTGCCAGCAGCTTGACAGGGTCCTATGGCTACACCTTC. The rearrangement links TRBV25-1 to TRBJ1-2, with 7 positions matching TRBD1. The V gene's germline CDR1 is MGHDK and CDR2 SYGVNS. V trimming: 6 bases; J trimming: 4 bases; junction bases outside the gene matches: 5. The CDR3 sequence is 13 residues long.

This clone has only a few counts. This sequence joins TRBV4-1 and TRBJ2-7; TRBD1 matches 9 bases. Germline CDR1 MGHRA, CDR2 YSYEKL. Trimming at V came to 2 bases and at J to 1 base, leaving 9 bases not matched to a gene. CDR3 length: 17 residues. The chain's CDR3 is CASSQSSGQGISYEQYF. CDR3 sequence (DNA): TGCGCCAGCAGCCAATCTTCCGGACAGGGGATATCCTACGAGCAGTACTTC.